This T cell receptor (beta chain) was retrieved from a study of blood T cell repertoires in COVID-19. Overall study: PBMCs, B-cell-depleted T cells, or T cells were the source of the cDNA or gDNA that made up the material.

Germline CDR1 SGHTA, CDR2 FQGNSA. The V and J ends lost 5 bases and 1 base, in that order; junction bases with no gene match: 4. This CDR3 spans 15 amino acids. Original methodology: Amplification of reference gene primers provided the estimated nucleated cell counts. Libraries were prepared by immunoSEQ multiplex PCR; TCRdb keeps only in-frame clonotypes and omits some of them. The V and J calls and clone size come from that table; D and trimming were worked out from the DNA. Here the sample spans fewer than 35,000 clones, around 90% being singletons. The chain couples TRBV7-2 to TRBJ2-1; 8 nucleotides line up with TRBD1. Sequencing was performed on peripheral blood. This receptor was obtained from a man in his sixties or seventies with active or convalescent COVID-19. The CDR3 sequence: CASSPQGASYNEQFF. CDR3 bases: TGTGCCAGCAGCCCTCAGGGGGCGTCCTACAATGAGCAGTTCTTC.